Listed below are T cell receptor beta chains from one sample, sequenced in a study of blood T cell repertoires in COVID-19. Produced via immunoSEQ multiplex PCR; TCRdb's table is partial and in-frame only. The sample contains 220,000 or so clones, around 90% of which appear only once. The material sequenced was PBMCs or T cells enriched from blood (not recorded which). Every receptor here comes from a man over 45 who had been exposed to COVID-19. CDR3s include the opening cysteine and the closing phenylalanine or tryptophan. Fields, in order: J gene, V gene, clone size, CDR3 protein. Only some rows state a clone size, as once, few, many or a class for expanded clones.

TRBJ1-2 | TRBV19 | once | CASSTRTGNYGYTF
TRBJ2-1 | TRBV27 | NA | CASSPITGGTYNEQFF
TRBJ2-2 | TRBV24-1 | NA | CATSSSGGTGELFF
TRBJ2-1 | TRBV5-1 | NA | CASSLGTSGSVHEQFF
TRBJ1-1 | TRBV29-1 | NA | CSARSQVNTEAFF
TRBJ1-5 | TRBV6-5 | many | CASRKQGAYNQPQHF
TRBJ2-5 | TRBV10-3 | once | CAISEKFKTSGSVGSVETQYF
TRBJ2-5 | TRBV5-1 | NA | CASSLLTGQETQYF
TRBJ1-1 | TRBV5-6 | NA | CASSASGQGSWAFF
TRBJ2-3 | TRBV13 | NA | CASSLEGEATDTQYF
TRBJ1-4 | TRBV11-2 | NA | CASRHRSTNEKLFF
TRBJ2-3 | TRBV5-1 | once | CASSKVEGTGGMDTQYF
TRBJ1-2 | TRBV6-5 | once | CASSYSRGDDYGYTF
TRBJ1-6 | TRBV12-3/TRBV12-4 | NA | CASSRDRDSPLHF
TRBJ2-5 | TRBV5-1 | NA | CASSSLGETQYF
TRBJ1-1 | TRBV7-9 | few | CASSRPTGMNTEAFF
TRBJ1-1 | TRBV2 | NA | CASSEEANTEAFF
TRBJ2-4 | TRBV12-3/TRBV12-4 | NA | CASTQGVDIQYF
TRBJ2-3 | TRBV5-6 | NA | CASSLDSSSLSTDTQYF
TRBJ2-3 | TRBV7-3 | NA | CASSLSVSTDTQYF